These 26 T cell receptor beta chains were all obtained from the same sample, sequenced in a study of cytomegalovirus exposure and HLA in healthy donors. Vbeta (60) and Jbeta (13) primers were used in the PCR. Clones were read by immunoSEQ multiplex PCR, and TCRdb kept only the in-frame ones, dropping some. The sample holds 100,000 to 150,000 clones, roughly 88% seen once. The sequencing input was PBMCs. The receptors were sampled from a man aged 50 to 60 in good health and CMV-seronegative.

V usage is TRBV10-2 and J usage is TRBJ1-2; TRBD1 matches at 10 bases. This CDR3 has 14 amino acids. With 5 bases clipped from V and 8 bases from J, the junction kept 8 bases outside the gene matches. Germline CDR1 reads WSHSY; CDR2 reads SAAADI. CDR3 protein: CASSLDRGSLGYTF. Here the CDR3 DNA reads TGCGCCAGCAGTTTGGACAGGGGGTCCCTAGGCTACACCTTC.

V and J are TRBV11-2 and TRBJ2-1; 10 bases are a match to TRBD2. The V and J ends lost 1 base and 3 bases, in that order; junction bases with no gene match: 6. Germline V gene data show CDR1 as SGHAT and CDR2 as FQNNGV. This CDR3 has 17 residues. CDR3: CASSLVLTSGVYNEQFF. In DNA, the CDR3 is TGTGCCAGCAGCTTAGTTTTAACTAGCGGGGTCTACAATGAGCAGTTCTTC.

This chain connects TRBV28 to TRBJ1-5; D may be TRBD1 (6 bases). Trimming left V 4 bases short and J 7 bases short, with 14 bases between. There are 14 residues in the CDR3. Looked up from germline, CDR1 is MDHEN and CDR2 is SYDVKM. The CDR3 loop is CASSSGATVQPQHF. As DNA, the CDR3 is TGTGCCAGCAGTTCAGGGGCGACAGTCCAGCCCCAGCATTTT. Filled out from reference TRBV28 and TRBJ1-5, the complete variable domain reads DVKVTQSSRYLVKRTGEKVFLECVQDMDHENMFWYRQDPGLGLRLIYFSYDVKMKEKGDIPEGYSVSREKKERFSLILESASTNQTSMYLCASSSGATVQPQHFGDGTRLSIL.

V and J are TRBV2 and TRBJ2-1; possible D gene TRBD1, 5 bases. CDR1 and CDR2 (germline): SNHLY, FYNNEI. V lost 7 bases to trimming and J lost 8 bases, with 9 bases between them. The CDR3 length is 11 residues. The CDR3 is CASNQGDEQFF. DNA for the CDR3: TGTGCCAGCAACCAAGGGGATGAGCAGTTCTTC.

This clone was counted once. The V gene is TRBV5-4, the J gene TRBJ1-5; D unresolved. The ends were cut back, 0 bases at V and 5 bases at J, with 12 bases in the middle. Germline CDR1 and CDR2: SGHNT and YYREEE (reference sequence). The CDR3 runs to 15 residues. The CDR3 nucleotides are TGTGCCAGCAGCTTGGCCGGGAATCCGCATCAGCCCCAGCATTTT. This codes for CASSLAGNPHQPQHF.

This chain uses TRBV7-2 with TRBJ2-7, with D possibly being TRBD1 (5 bases). The germline V gene encodes CDR1 SGHTA and CDR2 FQGNSA. V lost 5 bases and J lost 7, with 24 bases in between. The CDR3 covers 16 residues. The CDR3 sequence: CASSPMLGDPSREQYF. The DNA for the CDR3 is TGTGCCAGCAGCCCTATGTTAGGGGATCCCTCGCGGGAGCAGTACTTC.

The genes are TRBV18 and TRBJ1-2; D remains ambiguous. Trimming left V 2 bases short and J 2 bases short, with 6 bases between. CDR1 is KGHSH and CDR2 is LQKENI in the germline V gene. The CDR3 is made up of 13 amino acids. Here the CDR3 DNA reads TGTGCCAGCTCACCAGACTCAAACTATGGCTACACCTTC. This codes for CASSPDSNYGYTF.

The CDR3 is CASSRRETVSYEQYF. CDR3 DNA: TGTGCCAGCAGTAGGAGGGAAACAGTTTCCTACGAGCAGTACTTC. The chain couples TRBV6-1 to TRBJ2-7, with D tentatively TRBD2 (6 bases). The CDR3 contains 15 residues. With 5 bases removed from V and 1 base from J, the gap between germline ends came to 15 bases. Germline V gene lookup returns CDR1 MNHNS and CDR2 SASEGT.

The chain couples TRBV7-9 to TRBJ2-5; D perhaps matches TRBD2 (5 bases). TRBJ2-7 matches the DNA end more closely, so the J call is doubtful. This CDR3 spans 14 amino acids. Germline assignment: CDR1 SEHNR and CDR2 FQNEAQ (reference sequence). The CDR3 DNA is TGTGCCAGCAGCCCACCTTTGAGGGAGAACGAGCAGTACTTC. It is translated as CASSPPLRENEQYF.

This clone was counted a single time. The CDR3 DNA reads TGTGCCAGCAGCGTGGACTCGACCGCGGGGACCCAGTACTTC. This sequence encodes CASSVDSTAGTQYF. This rearrangement joins TRBV9 to TRBJ2-5, with TRBD2 as a possible D gene (5 bases). V lost 2 bases and J 7 bases, leaving 15 bases between the germline ends. Germline V gives CDR1 SGDLS, CDR2 YYNGEE. The CDR3 totals 14 residues.

With respect to this clone: Without the conserved terminal phenylalanine or tryptophan, this CDR3 likely stems from a read error. It is unclear where the CDR3 begins or ends on the DNA, so no DNA is shown, and the CDR3 is as TCRdb lists it. The V call is TRBV14, the J call TRBJ1-1. The CDR3 is 9 amino acids in total, end residues counted. Germline V gene lookup returns CDR1 SGHDN and CDR2 FVKESK. The CDR3 spells CASSHSGVG.

This chain joins TRBV4-2 and TRBJ2-1, with 8 bases that match TRBD2. This CDR3 is 17 amino acids long. With 0 bases clipped from V and 1 base from J, the junction kept 5 bases outside the gene matches. Germline CDR1 and CDR2: LGHNA and YNFKEQ. The CDR3: CASSQEQGGGSYNEQFF. CDR3 DNA: TGTGCCAGCAGCCAAGAGCAGGGCGGGGGGTCCTACAATGAGCAGTTCTTC.

This rearrangement joins TRBV18 to TRBJ2-3; 9 bases are a match to TRBD2. V lost 1 base to trimming and J lost 5 bases; unmatched junction nucleotides: 7. This CDR3 has 16 amino acids. The germline V gene encodes CDR1 KGHSH and CDR2 LQKENI. The CDR3 protein is CASSPLSGGPGDTQYF. For the CDR3, the DNA is TGTGCCAGCTCACCACTAAGCGGGGGGCCCGGAGATACGCAGTATTTT.

The chain is built from TRBV5-1 and TRBJ2-5; TRBD2 matches at 10 bases. There are 16 residues in the CDR3. From germline, CDR1 is SGHRS and CDR2 YFSETQ. Trimming took 4 bases from V and 0 from J; bases not matched to a gene: 6. DNA for the CDR3: TGCGCCAGCAGCCCAGGGACTAGCGCAAACCAAGAGACCCAGTACTTC. This sequence encodes CASSPGTSANQETQYF. The complete variable domain, with remaining parts taken from reference TRBV5-1 and TRBJ2-5, reads KAGVTQTPRYLIKTRGQQVTLSCSPISGHRSVSWYQQTPGQGLQFLFEYFSETQRNKGNFPGRFSGRQFSNSRSEMNVSTLELGDSALYLCASSPGTSANQETQYFGPGTRLLVL.

The V call is TRBV4-2, the J call TRBJ1-5; D gene unclear. Trimming left V 0 bases short and J 4 bases short, with 7 bases between. CDR1 and CDR2 (germline): LGHNA, YNFKEQ. The CDR3 is 14 residues long. The CDR3 loop is CASSQDSPNQPQHF. For the CDR3, the DNA is TGTGCCAGCAGCCAAGACTCTCCTAATCAGCCCCAGCATTTT.

Comment on this clone: The same CDR3 also results from other DNA sequences found in this sample. This CDR3 is CASSGRSGQGNQPQHF. DNA for the CDR3: TGTGCCAGCAGTGGTAGGTCGGGACAGGGTAATCAGCCCCAGCATTTT. V usage is TRBV2 and J usage is TRBJ1-5; 9 nucleotides line up with TRBD1. The CDR3 runs 16 residues. The germline CDR1 and CDR2 sequences are SNHLY and FYNNEI. V trimming: 4 bases; J trimming: 4 bases; junction bases outside the gene matches: 8. The full variable domain, completed using reference TRBV2 and TRBJ1-5, is EPEVTQTPSHQVTQMGQEVILRCVPISNHLYFYWYRQILGQKVEFLVSFYNNEISEKSEIFDDQFSVERPDGSNFTLKIRSTKLEDSAMYFCASSGRSGQGNQPQHFGDGTRLSIL.

The chain uses TRBV7-9 and TRBJ1-4; D unresolved. The CDR3 totals 14 residues. Looked up from germline, CDR1 is SEHNR and CDR2 is FQNEAQ (reference sequence). V lost 4 bases to trimming and J lost 7 bases, with 13 bases between them. The CDR3 DNA reads TGTGCCAGCAGCTCCCCAGTGGCGGGTGAAAAACTGTTTTTT. This gives the protein CASSSPVAGEKLFF.

A single count supports this clone. The chain links TRBV6-1 to TRBJ1-6; D might be TRBD1 (5 bases). There are 15 residues in the CDR3. V lost 1 base to trimming and J lost 9 bases, with 13 bases between them. The germline CDR1 and CDR2 sequences are MNHNS and SASEGT. The CDR3 nucleotides are TGTGCCAGCAGTGAAGACAGGATCGATGGTTCACCCCTCCACTTT. Amino acid sequence: CASSEDRIDGSPLHF.

The rearrangement uses TRBV5-4 and TRBJ1-1; 8 positions agree with TRBD1. With 0 bases clipped from V and 1 base from J, the junction kept 2 bases outside the gene matches. In germline, CDR1 is SGHNT, CDR2 YYREEE (reference sequence). The CDR3 sequence is 15 residues long. CDR3 in DNA: TGTGCCAGCAGCTTGGTAACAGGGGGGAACACTGAAGCTTTCTTT. Protein: CASSLVTGGNTEAFF. The whole variable domain, filled in from reference TRBV5-4 and TRBJ1-1, reads ETGVTQSPTHLIKTRGQQVTLRCSSQSGHNTVSWYQQALGQGPQFIFQYYREEENGRGNFPPRFSGLQFPNYSSELNVNALELDDSALYLCASSLVTGGNTEAFFGQGTRLTVV.

The J gene is TRBJ2-1, the V gene TRBV7-3; a weak D match, TRBD1 (6 bases). V dropped 4 bases and J dropped 0 bases, with 25 bases sitting between them. This CDR3 has 20 amino acids. Germline lookup yields CDR1 SGHTA and CDR2 FQGTGA. CDR3 coding DNA: TGTGCCAGCAGCTCTAGGGACACACCATCTGTAGTCACCTCCTACAATGAGCAGTTCTTC. Protein sequence: CASSSRDTPSVVTSYNEQFF.

V gene TRBV19 combines with J gene TRBJ1-1; 8 positions match TRBD1. Looked up from germline, CDR1 is LNHDA and CDR2 is SQIVND (reference sequence). The CDR3 spans 14 residues. The V gene end was trimmed by 3 bases and the J gene end by 3 bases; junction bases not matched to a gene: 3. The CDR3 is CASSMGTGYTEAFF. CDR3 DNA sequence: TGTGCCAGTAGTATGGGGACAGGTTACACTGAAGCTTTCTTT.

V gene TRBV4-3 combines with J gene TRBJ2-3, with D hard to call. The germline gives CDR1 LGHNA, CDR2 YSLEER. CDR3 size: 14 residues. V lost 0 bases and J lost 6, with 10 bases in between. This chain's CDR3 is CASSQEVRGDTQYF. CDR3 nucleotides: TGCGCCAGCAGCCAAGAGGTGAGAGGTGATACGCAGTATTTT.

The chain combines TRBV6-4 with TRBJ1-5; weak D call: TRBD1 (6 bases). The CDR3 contains 13 residues. V lost 6 bases to trimming and J lost 10 bases, with 16 bases between them. Germline V CDR1 and CDR2: MRHNA, SNTAGT. Here the CDR3 reads CASRADSRSPQHF. In DNA, the CDR3 is TGTGCCAGCAGAGCGGACAGCAGGAGTCCCCAGCATTTT.

The chain couples TRBV5-4 to TRBJ2-7; TRBD1 might be the D (6 bases). Trimming shortened V by 0 bases and J by 6 bases, and 13 bases separated the two germline ends. This CDR3 comprises 14 residues. Germline V lookup: CDR1 SGHNT, CDR2 YYREEE (reference sequence). CDR3 loop: CASSLETGLGEQYF. CDR3 nucleotide sequence: TGTGCCAGCAGCTTGGAAACAGGGCTAGGCGAGCAGTACTTC.

A few counts support this clone. The V gene is TRBV2, the J gene TRBJ1-5, with D possibly being TRBD1 (5 bases). This CDR3 comprises 16 residues. Trimming removed 7 bases at V and 2 bases at J, with 18 bases between. Germline V gene data show CDR1 as SNHLY and CDR2 as FYNNEI. The CDR3 region is CASTEMLGPGNQPQHF. The CDR3 region has the DNA TGTGCCAGCACCGAGATGTTGGGGCCCGGCAATCAGCCCCAGCATTTT. The variable domain in full, with the rest retrieved from reference TRBV2 and TRBJ1-5, is EPEVTQTPSHQVTQMGQEVILRCVPISNHLYFYWYRQILGQKVEFLVSFYNNEISEKSEIFDDQFSVERPDGSNFTLKIRSTKLEDSAMYFCASTEMLGPGNQPQHFGDGTRLSIL.

The chain is built from TRBV29-1 and TRBJ1-2, with 7 bases aligning to TRBD1. The CDR3 runs 14 residues. The junction had 7 bases not matched to a gene; V was cut back by 4 bases and J by 2 bases. Germline assignment: CDR1 SQVTM and CDR2 ANQGSEA. CDR3 DNA: TGCAGCGTTGTGGGGACAGAGCACAACTATGGCTACACCTTC. It translates to CSVVGTEHNYGYTF.